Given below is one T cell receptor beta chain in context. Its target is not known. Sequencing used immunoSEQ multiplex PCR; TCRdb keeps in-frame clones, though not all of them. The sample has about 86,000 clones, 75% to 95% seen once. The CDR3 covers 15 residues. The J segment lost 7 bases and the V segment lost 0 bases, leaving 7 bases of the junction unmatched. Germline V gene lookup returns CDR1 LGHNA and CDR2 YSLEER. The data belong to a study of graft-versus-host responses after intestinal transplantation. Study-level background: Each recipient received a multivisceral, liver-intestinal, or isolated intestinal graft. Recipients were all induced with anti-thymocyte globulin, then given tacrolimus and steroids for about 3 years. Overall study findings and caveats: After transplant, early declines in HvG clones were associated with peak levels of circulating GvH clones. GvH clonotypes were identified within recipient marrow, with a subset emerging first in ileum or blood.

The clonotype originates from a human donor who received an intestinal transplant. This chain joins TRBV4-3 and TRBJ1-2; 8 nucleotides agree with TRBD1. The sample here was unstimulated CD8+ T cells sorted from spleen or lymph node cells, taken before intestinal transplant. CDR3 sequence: CASSQEGQAAVGYTF. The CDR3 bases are TGCGCCAGCAGCCAAGAGGGACAGGCGGCGGTTGGCTACACCTTC.